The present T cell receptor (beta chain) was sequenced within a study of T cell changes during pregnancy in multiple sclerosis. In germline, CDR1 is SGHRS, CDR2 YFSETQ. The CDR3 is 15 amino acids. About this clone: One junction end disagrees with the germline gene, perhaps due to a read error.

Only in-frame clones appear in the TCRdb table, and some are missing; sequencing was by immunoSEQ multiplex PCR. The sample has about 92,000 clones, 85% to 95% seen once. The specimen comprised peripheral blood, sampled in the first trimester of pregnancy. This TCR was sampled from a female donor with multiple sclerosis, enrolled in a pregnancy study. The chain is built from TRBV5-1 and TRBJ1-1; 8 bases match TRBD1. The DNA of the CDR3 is TGCGCCAGCAGCTTAGCGACAGGGGTGAAGACTGAAGCTTTCTTT. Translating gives CASSLATGVKTEAFF.